This TCR beta chain was identified in a study of memory B cells and T cells in multiple sclerosis (dated by TCRdb to 2016 to 2018). Concerning the study at large: The study compared the TCR beta repertoires of autoproliferating peripheral T cells with those of brain lesion-infiltrating T cells in multiple sclerosis patients. A couple of multiple sclerosis patients, for whom either brain lesions at autopsy or brain-infiltrating cells from biopsy were available, were included in TCR sequencing. Overall study results and their limits: Clone-set sizes varied between compartments, which affected the numbers of shared clonotypes and made normalization necessary.

The immunoSEQ Platform was used to amplify TCRbeta CDR3 regions from extracted genomic DNA. The immunoSEQ assay used multiplex PCR together with high-throughput sequencing and a bioinformatics pipeline from the vendor. The authors' analysis ran thus. Non-productive sequences and CDR3s shorter than 4 amino acids were excluded, and clonotype frequencies were recalculated for each sample. In immunoSEQ Analyzer 2.0, shared clonotypes were identified as those with identical CDR3 amino acid, V gene and J gene sequences. To normalize repertoire overlap, the number of shared clonotypes was divided by the product of the two clone-set sizes and multiplied by 1000 to give arbitrary units. Drawn from immuneACCESS, this table holds only the in-frame rearrangements with V and J called that TCRdb kept. Clones are partly lost; checked studies trace under half to an unresolved V gene and leave the rest unexplained. V and J calls plus clone size are reproduced from that table; the DNA served to infer D and trimming. For this sample there are 30,000 to 40,000 clones; roughly 86% appear just once. The top ten constitute less than 3% of the sample.

The CDR3 sequence holds 15 residues, the cysteine and phenylalanine included. Only the CDR3 portion is preserved as DNA: 45 bases, with reading frame beginning at the first base. CDR1 and CDR2 are drawn from the germline V gene (reference sequence): GTSNPN, SVGIG. V is pared back by 0 bases and J by 5 bases, with 14 bases lying between the germline termini. On this clone: What antigen it recognizes has not been identified. No much larger clonotype is one base removed from it; base qualities were not supplied.

After stimulus-free culture of CFSE-labeled PBMCs, the autoproliferating (CFSEdim) and non-proliferating (CFSEhi) T cell fractions were sequenced separately. Altogether, 50 million to 55 million CFSE-labeled PBMCs were kept in culture for about 7 days with no stimulus, after which the replicate wells were combined. PBMCs were labeled with approximately 0.47 uM CFSE and were cultured without exogenous stimuli in serum-free AIM-V medium. Before use, PBMCs were isolated by Ficoll density gradient centrifugation and cryopreserved. Using a FACSAria III, live 7-AAD-negative cells were sorted, then washed with PBS and stored frozen at -80 degrees C as dry pellets.

The sequenced sample was PBMCs from blood kept in culture. This TCR came from a human donor with multiple sclerosis. Recombination linked TRBV30 to TRBJ1-5; the D gene is possibly TRBD1, with 5 bases matching. The DNA sequence follows: TGTGCCTGGAGTGTACCATGGGGGAAGGATCAGCCCCAGCATTTT. Its product reads: CAWSVPWGKDQPQHF. Here the CDR3 is joined to the reference TRBV30 and TRBJ1-5 genes, and the full variable domain is: SQTIHQWPATLVQPVGSPLSLECTVEGTSNPNLYWYRQAAGRGLQLLFYSVGIGQISSEVPQNLSASRPQDRQFILSSKKLLLSDSGFYLCAWSVPWGKDQPQHFGDGTRLSIL.